These 18 T cell receptor beta chains came from one sample sequenced in a study of Graves' ophthalmopathy and Graves' hyperthyroidism. TCR beta CDR3 amplification used RNA transcripts. First-round RT-PCR with HTBI primers preceded a second-round multiplex PCR. TCRdb re-analysed the multiplex PCR reads in MiXCR, keeping a single row per CDR3 protein. The sample lists some 1.1 million distinct CDR3 sequences; about 36% were seen once. Source material: peripheral blood or thyroid tissue (not recorded which). These receptors came from an adult man with Graves' hyperthyroidism.

J is TRBJ1-6 and V is TRBV25-1, with 12 bases lining up with TRBD1. After removal of 11 bases from V and 5 bases from J, the junction contained 7 bases not matched to a gene. Germline V gives CDR1 MGHDK, CDR2 SYGVNS. This CDR3 spans 15 amino acids. CDR3 in amino acids: CAVLGQGANNSPLHF. In nucleotides, the CDR3 is TGTGCCGTCTTGGGACAGGGGGCAAATAATTCACCCCTCCACTTT.

This clonotype was seen at least ten times. The J gene is TRBJ2-7, the V gene TRBV10-3; 8 bases fit TRBD1. CDR1 is ENHRY, CDR2 SYGVKD, per germline. The CDR3 runs to 15 residues. Losses at the gene ends were 11 bases for V and 0 bases for J; bases not matched to a gene: 12. The CDR3 spells CAVTADRGNSYEQYF. CDR3 coding DNA: TGTGCCGTAACAGCCGACAGGGGTAACTCCTACGAGCAGTACTTC.

To note about this clonotype: At one of its ends the junction is not consistent with the germline gene, which may arise from a read error. V gene TRBV10-2 combines with J gene TRBJ1-4; no definite D call. This CDR3 has 15 residues. Germline CDR1 and CDR2: WSHSY and SAAADI. This CDR3 is CASMGRRATNEKLFF. CDR3 bases: TGTGCCAGCATGGGTCGTAGGGCAACTAATGAAAAACTGTTTTTT.

In this sample, this clonotype turned up many times. The chain couples TRBV7-9 to TRBJ1-6, with D perhaps TRBD1 (6 bases). Trimming stripped 2 bases from V and 7 bases from J, with 12 bases between. The CDR3 consists of 15 residues. Germline V gene sequence: CDR1 SEHNR, CDR2 FQNEAQ (reference sequence). This chain's CDR3 is CASSLYRADNSPLHF. The CDR3 DNA reads TGTGCCAGCAGCTTATACAGGGCTGACAATTCACCCCTCCACTTT.

Points on this clonotype: A read error may be the cause here, since a much bigger clone is one base away. The chain has TRBV20-1 and TRBJ2-7, with TRBD2 identical over 13 bases. The CDR3 covers 14 residues. Germline V lookup: CDR1 DFQATT, CDR2 SNEGSKA (reference sequence). In DNA, the CDR3 is TGCAGTGCCAAGGGACTAGCGGGATCCTACGAGCACTACTTC. Encoded protein: CSAKGLAGSYEHYF.

The V gene is TRBV7-9, the J gene TRBJ1-1; D gene uncertain. V lost 9 bases, J lost 0 bases, and 14 bases lay in between. This CDR3 contains 14 residues. CDR1 and CDR2 from the germline V gene are SEHNR and FQNEAQ (reference sequence). The CDR3: CASAQLAMNTEAFF. CDR3 nucleotide sequence: TGTGCCAGTGCTCAGTTAGCCATGAACACTGAAGCTTTCTTT.

The chain uses TRBV14 and TRBJ2-5; 10 positions match TRBD2. This CDR3 comprises 15 residues. Germline V gene data show CDR1 as SGHDN and CDR2 as FVKESK. Losses at the gene ends were 4 bases for V and 3 bases for J; bases not matched to a gene: 5. The CDR3 loop is CASSRLGLAEETQYF. CDR3 DNA: TGTGCCAGCAGCCGCCTCGGACTAGCGGAAGAGACCCAGTACTTC.

The chain couples TRBV30 to TRBJ2-7; D possibly corresponds to TRBD1 (5 bases). The V gene lost 5 bases and the J gene lost 2 bases, with 7 bases spanning the gap. The CDR3 totals 11 residues. In germline, CDR1 is GTSNPN, CDR2 SVGIG (reference sequence). The CDR3 is CAWDRAYEQYF. CDR3 nucleotides: TGTGCCTGGGACAGAGCCTACGAGCAGTACTTC.

This clonotype was counted between two and nine times. This sequence joins TRBV19 and TRBJ2-7; D perhaps matches TRBD1 (6 bases). Trimming left V 3 bases short and J 6 bases short, with 15 bases between. Germline V gives CDR1 LNHDA, CDR2 SQIVND (reference sequence). The CDR3 loop spans 14 amino acids. The DNA of the CDR3 is TGTGCCAGTAGTATTTCAACAGGGTCGACCGAGCAGTACTTC. Protein sequence: CASSISTGSTEQYF. Drawing the rest from reference TRBV19 and TRBJ2-7, the complete variable domain is DGGITQSPKYLFRKEGQNVTLSCEQNLNHDAMYWYRQDPGQGLRLIYYSQIVNDFQKGDIAEGYSVSREKKESFPLTVTSAQKNPTAFYLCASSISTGSTEQYFGPGTRLTVT.

This clonotype occurred a few times. This rearrangement joins TRBV27 to TRBJ1-1, with a tentative D call TRBD1 (5 bases). V shed 5 bases and J shed 0 bases, with 10 bases lying between them. CDR1 and CDR2 from the germline V gene are MNHEY and SMNVEV (reference sequence). The CDR3 has 14 amino acids. Written as DNA, the CDR3 is TGTGCCAGCAGTATCGGGGCCGTGAACACTGAAGCTTTCTTT. Protein product: CASSIGAVNTEAFF.

About this clonotype: A much larger clone lies a single base off, so this may be a read error. The CDR3 ends on some other residue instead of the conserved phenylalanine or tryptophan, so this is likely a read error. The CDR3 region has the DNA TGTGCCAGCAGCGGCCGGGACAGGGGCACTGAAGCTTTCCTT. Translated, it gives CASSGRDRGTEAFL. The rearrangement joins TRBV14 to TRBJ1-1; 10 positions match TRBD1. This CDR3 is 14 amino acids long. The V gene's germline CDR1 is SGHDN and CDR2 FVKESK. V shed 5 bases, J shed 4 bases, and the junction held 4 bases outside the gene matches.

This clonotype was picked up a small number of times. The chain couples TRBV5-6 to TRBJ1-2; 7 bases fit TRBD1. Germline-derived CDR1 and CDR2 are SGHDT and YYEEEE. CDR3 size: 15 residues. V lost 1 base to trimming and J lost 8 bases; unmatched junction nucleotides: 11. In nucleotides, the CDR3 is TGTGCCAGCAGCTTGAAGCCGCAGGGGGGGGCGGGCTACACCTTC. This encodes CASSLKPQGGAGYTF. Full variable domain (rest looked up from reference TRBV5-6 and TRBJ1-2): DAGVTQSPTHLIKTRGQQVTLRCSPKSGHDTVSWYQQALGQGPQFIFQYYEEEERQRGNFPDRFSGHQFPNYSSELNVNALLLGDSALYLCASSLKPQGGAGYTFGSGTRLTVV.

CDR3 region: CASTSDLERSYGYTF. In nucleotides, the CDR3 is TGTGCCAGCACTTCAGATTTGGAGAGATCCTATGGCTACACCTTC. The chain recombines TRBV12-3 or TRBV12-4 with TRBJ1-2; D gene uncertain. The CDR3 totals 15 residues. The ends were cut back, 7 bases at V and 4 bases at J, with 19 bases in the middle.

This clonotype has at least ten counts. The chain joins TRBV7-2 to TRBJ1-3; 7 bases agree with TRBD1. CDR3 length: 16 residues. V was pared by 4 bases and J by 4 bases, with 10 bases of the junction left unmatched. CDR1 and CDR2 from the germline V gene are SGHTA and FQGNSA. The CDR3 DNA reads as TGTGCCAGCAGCTCATCTGGGACAGTTAAAGGAAACACCATATATTTT. Encoded protein: CASSSSGTVKGNTIYF.

This clonotype was seen ten or more times. The J gene is TRBJ1-1, the V gene TRBV19; D uncertain. There are 14 residues in the CDR3. V shed 5 bases and J shed 5 bases, with 15 bases lying between them. From germline, CDR1 is LNHDA and CDR2 SQIVND (reference sequence). The DNA for the CDR3 is TGTGCCAGTAGTTATGCAGTCGGGAAAACTGAAGCTTTCTTT. It yields the protein CASSYAVGKTEAFF.

This clonotype was found a few times. The J gene is TRBJ1-1, the V gene TRBV20-1; D remains ambiguous. The length of the CDR3 is 10 residues. The V gene's germline CDR1 is DFQATT and CDR2 SNEGSKA (reference sequence). Trimming removed 3 bases at V and 6 bases at J, with 5 bases between. CDR3 DNA sequence: TGCAGTGCTAGCCGGTCTGAAGCTTTCTTT. It specifies CSASRSEAFF.

Regarding this clonotype: A read error may explain this, as a much larger clone is one base away. CDR3 amino acids: CSARVIEIPPLHF. CDR3 in DNA: TGCAGTGCTAGAGTGATTGAGATTCCACCCCTCCACTTT. This chain joins TRBV20-1 and TRBJ1-6, with D hard to call. Trimming took 1 base from V and 11 from J, leaving 12 bases between them. The germline CDR1 and CDR2 sequences are DFQATT and SNEGSKA (reference sequence). CDR3 length: 13 residues.

There are a few counts of this clonotype. The J gene is TRBJ1-1, the V gene TRBV10-3, with TRBD1 matching over 7 bases. J gave up 1 base and V 6 bases, and 8 bases lay outside the gene matches. This CDR3 spans 15 amino acids. The germline gives CDR1 ENHRY, CDR2 SYGVKD. The CDR3 loop reads CAISPNTGANTEAFF. CDR3 nucleotides: TGTGCCATCAGCCCCAATACAGGGGCGAACACTGAAGCTTTCTTT.